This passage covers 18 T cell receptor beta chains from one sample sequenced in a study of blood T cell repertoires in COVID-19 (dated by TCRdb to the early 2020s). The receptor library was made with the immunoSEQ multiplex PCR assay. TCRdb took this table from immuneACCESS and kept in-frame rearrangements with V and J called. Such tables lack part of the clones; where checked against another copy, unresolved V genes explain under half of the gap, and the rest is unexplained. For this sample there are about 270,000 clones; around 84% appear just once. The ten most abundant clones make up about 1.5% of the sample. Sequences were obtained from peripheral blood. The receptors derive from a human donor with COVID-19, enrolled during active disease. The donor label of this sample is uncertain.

CDR3 protein: CASSLRGAGGPDTQYF. The CDR3 coding sequence is TGCGCCAGCAGCTTGAGGGGAGCGGGAGGGCCAGATACGCAGTATTTT. V is TRBV5-1 and J is TRBJ2-3, with 10 nucleotides matching TRBD2. V lost 1 base, J lost 4 bases, and 6 bases stayed unmatched. This CDR3 is built from 16 residues. The germline CDR1 and CDR2 sequences are SGHRS and YFSETQ.

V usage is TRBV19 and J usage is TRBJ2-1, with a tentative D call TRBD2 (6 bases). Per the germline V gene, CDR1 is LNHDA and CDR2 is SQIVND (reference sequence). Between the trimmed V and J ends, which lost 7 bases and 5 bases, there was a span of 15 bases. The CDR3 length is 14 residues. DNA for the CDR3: TGTGCCAGTATACAAGGTCCGGGGGACAATGAGCAGTTCTTC. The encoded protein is CASIQGPGDNEQFF.

The CDR3 loop is CASSLESGTGFGLNIQYF. CDR3 DNA: TGTGCCAGCAGCTTAGAATCCGGGACAGGGTTCGGGTTGAACATTCAGTACTTC. This rearrangement joins TRBV7-2 to TRBJ2-4; TRBD1 agrees at 9 bases. Per the germline V gene, CDR1 is SGHTA and CDR2 is FQGNSA. The junction had 14 bases not matched to a gene; V was cut back by 1 base and J by 7 bases. The CDR3 has 18 amino acids.

The CDR3 region has the DNA TGCGCCAGCAGCTTACTAGCGGGAGAGGAGACCCAGTACTTC. Translating it yields CASSLLAGEETQYF. The V call is TRBV5-1, the J call TRBJ2-5; TRBD2 agrees at 11 bases. Looked up from germline, CDR1 is SGHRS and CDR2 is YFSETQ. With V trimmed by 2 bases and J by 5 bases, 2 bases remained unmatched. CDR3 length equals 14 residues.

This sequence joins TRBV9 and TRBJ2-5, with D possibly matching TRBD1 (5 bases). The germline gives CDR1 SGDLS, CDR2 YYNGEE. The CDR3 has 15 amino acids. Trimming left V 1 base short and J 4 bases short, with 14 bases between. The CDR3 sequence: CASSVRQGYRETQYF. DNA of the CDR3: TGTGCCAGCAGCGTAAGGCAGGGCTACCGAGAGACCCAGTACTTC.

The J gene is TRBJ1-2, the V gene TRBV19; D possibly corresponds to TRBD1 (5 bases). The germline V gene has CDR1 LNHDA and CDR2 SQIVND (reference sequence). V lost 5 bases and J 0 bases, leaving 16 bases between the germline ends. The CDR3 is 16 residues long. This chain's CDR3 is CASSAFPGLANYGYTF. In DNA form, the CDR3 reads TGTGCCAGTAGTGCGTTTCCGGGACTAGCTAACTATGGCTACACCTTC.

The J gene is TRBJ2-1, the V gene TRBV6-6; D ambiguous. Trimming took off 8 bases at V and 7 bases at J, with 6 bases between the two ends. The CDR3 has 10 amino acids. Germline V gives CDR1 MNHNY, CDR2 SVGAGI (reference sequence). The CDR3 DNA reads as TGTGCCAGCGGCTTGAATGAGCAGTTCTTC. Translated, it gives CASGLNEQFF.

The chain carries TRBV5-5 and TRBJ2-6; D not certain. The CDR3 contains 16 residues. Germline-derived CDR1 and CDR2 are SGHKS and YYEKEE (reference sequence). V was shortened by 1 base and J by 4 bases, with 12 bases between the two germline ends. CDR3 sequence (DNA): TGTGCCAGCAGCTTGACTAAAGGTCAGGGGGCCAACGTCCTGACTTTC. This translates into CASSLTKGQGANVLTF.

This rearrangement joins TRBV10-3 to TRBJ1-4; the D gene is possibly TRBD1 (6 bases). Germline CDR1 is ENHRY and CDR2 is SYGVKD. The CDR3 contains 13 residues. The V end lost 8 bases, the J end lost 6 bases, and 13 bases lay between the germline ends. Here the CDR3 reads CAIGRGGDEKLFF. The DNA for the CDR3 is TGTGCCATCGGGCGGGGGGGCGATGAAAAACTGTTTTTT.

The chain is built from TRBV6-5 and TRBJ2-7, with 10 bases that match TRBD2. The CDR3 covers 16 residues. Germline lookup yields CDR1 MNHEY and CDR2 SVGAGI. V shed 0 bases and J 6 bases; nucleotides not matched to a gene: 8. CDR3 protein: CASSYSASGSRGEQYF. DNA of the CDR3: TGTGCCAGCAGTTACTCGGCTAGCGGGAGTCGGGGCGAGCAGTACTTC.

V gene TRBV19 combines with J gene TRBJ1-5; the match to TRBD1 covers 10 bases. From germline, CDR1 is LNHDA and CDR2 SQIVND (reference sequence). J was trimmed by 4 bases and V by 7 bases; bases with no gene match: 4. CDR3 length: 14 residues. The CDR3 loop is CASTRDRGNQPQHF. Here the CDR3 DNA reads TGTGCCAGTACCCGGGACAGGGGTAATCAGCCCCAGCATTTT.

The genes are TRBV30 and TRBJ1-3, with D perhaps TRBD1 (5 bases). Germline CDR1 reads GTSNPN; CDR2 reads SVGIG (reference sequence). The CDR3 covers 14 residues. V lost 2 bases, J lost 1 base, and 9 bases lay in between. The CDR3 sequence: CAWSWDLSGNTIYF. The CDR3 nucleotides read TGTGCCTGGAGTTGGGACTTGTCTGGAAACACCATATATTTT.

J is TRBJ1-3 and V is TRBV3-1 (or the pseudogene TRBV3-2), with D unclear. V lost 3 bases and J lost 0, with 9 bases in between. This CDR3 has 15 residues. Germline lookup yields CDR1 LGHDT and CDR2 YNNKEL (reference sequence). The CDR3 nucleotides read TGTGCCAGCAGCCAGTATTACGGCTCTGGAAACACCATATATTTT. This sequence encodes CASSQYYGSGNTIYF.

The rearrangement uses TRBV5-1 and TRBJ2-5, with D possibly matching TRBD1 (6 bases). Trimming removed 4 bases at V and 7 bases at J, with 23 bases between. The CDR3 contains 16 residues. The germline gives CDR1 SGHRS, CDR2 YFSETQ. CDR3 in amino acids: CASSAEMGASRGTQYF. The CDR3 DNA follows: TGCGCCAGCAGCGCCGAGATGGGAGCCTCCAGGGGGACCCAGTACTTC.

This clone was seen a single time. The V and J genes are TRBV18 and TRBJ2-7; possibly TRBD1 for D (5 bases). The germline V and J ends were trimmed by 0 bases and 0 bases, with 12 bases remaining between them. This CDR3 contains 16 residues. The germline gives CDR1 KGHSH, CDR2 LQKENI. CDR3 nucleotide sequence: TGTGCCAGCTCACCACCGGTGGGGCCCAGCTCCTACGAGCAGTACTTC. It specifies CASSPPVGPSSYEQYF.

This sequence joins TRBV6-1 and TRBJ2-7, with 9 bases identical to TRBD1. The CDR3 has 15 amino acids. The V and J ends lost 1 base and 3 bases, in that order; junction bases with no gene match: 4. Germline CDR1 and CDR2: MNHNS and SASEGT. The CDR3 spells CASSEVGTGLYEQYF. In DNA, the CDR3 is TGTGCCAGCAGTGAAGTTGGGACAGGGCTCTACGAGCAGTACTTC.

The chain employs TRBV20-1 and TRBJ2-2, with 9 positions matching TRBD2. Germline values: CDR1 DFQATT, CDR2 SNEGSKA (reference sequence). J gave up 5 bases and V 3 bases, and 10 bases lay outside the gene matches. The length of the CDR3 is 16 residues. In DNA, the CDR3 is TGCAGTGCTAGTCCCCGAGGGCTAGCGGGAACCGGGGAGCTGTTTTTT. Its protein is CSASPRGLAGTGELFF.

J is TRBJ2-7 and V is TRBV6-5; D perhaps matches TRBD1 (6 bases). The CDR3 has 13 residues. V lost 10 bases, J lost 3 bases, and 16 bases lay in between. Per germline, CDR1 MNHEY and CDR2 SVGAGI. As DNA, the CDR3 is TGTGCCACCTCCCGGTCACAGGGCTACGAGCAGTACTTC. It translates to CATSRSQGYEQYF.